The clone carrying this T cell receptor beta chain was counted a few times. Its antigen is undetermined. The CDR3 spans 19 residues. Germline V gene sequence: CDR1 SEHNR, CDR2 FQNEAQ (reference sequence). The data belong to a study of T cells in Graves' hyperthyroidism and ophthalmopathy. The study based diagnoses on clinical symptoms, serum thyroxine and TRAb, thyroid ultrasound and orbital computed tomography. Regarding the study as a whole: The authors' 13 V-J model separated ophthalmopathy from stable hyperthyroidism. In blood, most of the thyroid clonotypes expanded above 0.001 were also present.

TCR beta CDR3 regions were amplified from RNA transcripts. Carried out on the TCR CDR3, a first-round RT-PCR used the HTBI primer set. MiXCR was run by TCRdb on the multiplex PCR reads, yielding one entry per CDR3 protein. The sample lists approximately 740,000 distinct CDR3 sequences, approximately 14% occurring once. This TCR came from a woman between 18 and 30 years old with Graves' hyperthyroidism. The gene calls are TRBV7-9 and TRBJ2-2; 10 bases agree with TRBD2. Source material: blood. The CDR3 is CAGRGAGTSENRDTGELFF. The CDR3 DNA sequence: TGTGCAGGAAGAGGGGCCGGGACTAGCGAAAATCGGGACACCGGGGAGCTGTTTTTT.